The present TCR beta chain was sequenced within a study of blood T cell repertoires in COVID-19. Some clones are missing from TCRdb's copy, which holds only in-frame ones; the method was immunoSEQ multiplex PCR. The table has about 190,000 clones, approximately 90% seen once. This clone came up once. Sequencing was performed on peripheral blood. The receptor was derived from a man aged 30 to 45 with acute or convalescent COVID-19.

In DNA form, the CDR3 reads TGTGCCACCAGCAGAGAGCGGGAGACTAATGAAAAACTGTTTTTT. Its translation is CATSRERETNEKLFF. V gene TRBV15 combines with J gene TRBJ1-4, with D hard to call. Trimming stripped 0 bases from V and 2 bases from J, with 7 bases between. Germline CDR1 reads LNHNV; CDR2 reads YYDKDF (reference sequence). The CDR3 loop spans 15 amino acids.